This TCR beta chain was recovered during a study of blood T cell repertoires in COVID-19 (dated by TCRdb to about 2020). About the study as a whole: Samples covering the acute and convalescent phases of COVID-19 were provided by collaborators in the United States, Italy and Spain. Subjects who had been exposed to COVID-19, were actively infected with it, or had recovered from it provided the deeply sampled blood TCRbeta repertoires that made up the dataset. Where available, HLA class I and class II types were taken from metadata supplied by the sample provider and were not determined by assay-based typing. Samples came from the ongoing ImmuneRACE study (first 160 participants) plus 1,254 subjects from 6 global collaborators. A de-identified subject ID, COVID-19 status, age in years and sex were almost always included in the sample metadata. The repertoires were made available in a free public database intended to serve as a resource for research on the immune response to SARS-CoV-2. The prospective study material was composed of cDNA or gDNA derived from T cells, B-cell-depleted T cells, or PBMCs.

Concerning this clone: Its antigen specificity is not known. Per-base quality was not reported, and no clone a single base away is much larger than it.

The collaborating institutions used their own protocols to collect whole blood in K2EDTA tubes. For TCRbeta analysis, collaborators shipped samples as frozen whole blood, isolated PBMCs, or DNA extracted from either of those sample types. Overall study outcomes, separate from this receptor: The quantity of clinical and demographic metadata differed by source and by participant and was supplied without curation.

TCRbeta CDR3 regions were amplified from genomic DNA using the immunoSEQ Assay, a bias-controlled multiplex PCR. Regarding the original processing steps: The number of nucleated cells in each sample was estimated from the amplification of reference gene primers within the assay. Sequence reads were collapsed and filtered to measure the absolute abundance of every unique TCRbeta CDR3 rearrangement. For each sample, productive Simpson clonality was calculated as the square root of Simpson's diversity index across productive rearrangements. TCRdb took this table from immuneACCESS and kept in-frame rearrangements with V and J called. Such tables lack part of the clones; where checked against another copy, unresolved V genes explain under half of the gap, and the rest is unexplained. D and trimming were read from the DNA, whereas the V and J calls and clone size are those reported in that table. In all, the sample holds about 100,000 clones, and about 80% of those were seen once. Of the sample, approximately 31% is held by the ten largest clones.

The receptor was derived from a man aged 65 to 85 with active or convalescent COVID-19. Source material: peripheral blood.

The CDR3 reads as follows: CASGQGLGGNQPQHF. Here is the DNA: TGTGCCAGCGGACAGGGATTAGGGGGCAATCAGCCCCAGCATTTT. The chain is encoded by TRBV19 joined to TRBJ1-5, with 8 middle bases fitting TRBD1. The germline V gene encodes CDR1 LNHDA and CDR2 SQIVND (reference sequence). The germline V and J ends show losses of 9 bases and 2 bases respectively, and no gene match explains 9 bases of the junction. CDR3 length: 15 amino acids, cysteine to phenylalanine. The read is trimmed to its CDR3 DNA, 45 bases read in frame from base 1. When the CDR3 is completed using the reference TRBV19 and TRBJ1-5 genes on either side, the full variable domain is DGGITQSPKYLFRKEGQNVTLSCEQNLNHDAMYWYRQDPGQGLRLIYYSQIVNDFQKGDIAEGYSVSREKKESFPLTVTSAQKNPTAFYLCASGQGLGGNQPQHFGDGTRLSIL.